A single sample gave rise to the 4 T cell receptor beta chains below, sequenced in a study of control samples from healthy donors and cancer patients. Using immunoSEQ multiplex PCR, the repertoire was profiled, and TCRdb retains in-frame clones only, with some absent. The sample has under 200,000 clones, 90% to 95% seen once; the top ten hold approximately 1.4%. Input material: blood. These receptors were obtained from a woman in her twenties or thirties in good health.

Of note for this clone: No DNA is shown, since the ends of the CDR3 on it are uncertain; the CDR3 is the one TCRdb lists. The rearrangement uses TRBV10-1 and TRBJ1-4. Per the germline V gene, CDR1 is WNHNN and CDR2 is SYGVQD (reference sequence). The CDR3 has 18 amino acids, counting both end residues. This CDR3 reads CASSESREAGVLMKNCFF.

This clone was found once. The chain is built from TRBV29-1 and TRBJ1-4, with 8 bases aligning to TRBD1. The V segment lost 7 bases and the J segment 5 bases; nucleotides outside the gene matches: 6. The CDR3 has 13 residues. CDR1 and CDR2 from the germline V gene are SQVTM and ANQGSEA. The CDR3 bases are TGCAGCGCTAGGACAGGGCCGAATGAAAAACTGTTTTTT. It specifies CSARTGPNEKLFF.

V is TRBV14 and J is TRBJ1-1; unclear D gene. CDR1 is SGHDN, CDR2 FVKESK, per germline. The CDR3 has 13 amino acids. V was shortened by 2 bases and J by 0 bases, with 4 bases between the two germline ends. CDR3: CASSQRMNTEAFF. Here the CDR3 DNA reads TGTGCCAGCAGCCAAAGGATGAACACTGAAGCTTTCTTT. Based on the CDR3 plus reference TRBV14 and TRBJ1-1, the full variable domain is EAGVTQFPSHSVIEKGQTVTLRCDPISGHDNLYWYRRVMGKEIKFLLHFVKESKQDESGMPNNRFLAERTGGTYSTLKVQPAELEDSGVYFCASSQRMNTEAFFGQGTRLTVV.

This chain joins TRBV10-3 and TRBJ1-5; the match to TRBD1 covers 7 bases. Trimming at V came to 2 bases and at J to 3 bases, leaving 1 base not matched to a gene. CDR3 length: 14 amino acids. The V gene's germline CDR1 is ENHRY and CDR2 SYGVKD. CDR3 in amino acids: CAISEGQDNQPQHF. The CDR3 coding sequence is TGTGCCATCAGTGAGGGACAGGACAATCAGCCCCAGCATTTT.